The clone carrying this T cell receptor (beta chain) was counted between two and nine times. The sample belongs to a study of cytomegalovirus exposure and HLA in healthy donors. PCR was performed using 60 Vbeta and 13 Jbeta primers. Sequencing was performed with immunoSEQ multiplex PCR; in TCRdb, only in-frame clones are kept and a portion is missing. The sample records roughly 100,000 clones, roughly 78% being singletons. The V segment lost 5 bases and the J segment 3 bases; nucleotides outside the gene matches: 9. CDR3 size: 15 residues. Germline loops: CDR1 MNHNY, CDR2 SVGAGI (reference sequence). This clonotype originated in a woman aged 55-69 years in good health and CMV-seronegative. The chain is built from TRBV6-6 and TRBJ1-1; 7 bases fit TRBD1. The sequenced material came from PBMCs. The CDR3 sequence is CASSSPETGDTEAFF. CDR3 sequence (DNA): TGTGCCAGCAGTAGCCCCGAAACAGGGGACACTGAAGCTTTCTTT.